These 5 T cell receptor beta chains were sequenced from one sample in a study of CD8 T cells in Susac syndrome. An input of 0.5 to 1 ug of RNA was subjected to reverse transcription using random hexamers. TCRdb recomputed calls from the immunoSEQ multiplex PCR reads with MiXCR, one row per CDR3 protein. The table lists about 180,000 distinct CDR3 sequences, around 94% of them singletons. The specimen was CD4+ T cells from PBMCs. All receptors come from a human donor with Susac syndrome.

J is TRBJ2-6 and V is TRBV20-1; D is unclear. Germline V gene lookup returns CDR1 DFQATT and CDR2 SNEGSKA (reference sequence). The V end was cut by 8 bases, the J end by 3 bases, with 14 bases between. The CDR3 loop spans 14 amino acids. CDR3: CSPANNGGANVLTF. In DNA, the CDR3 is TGCAGTCCGGCAAACAATGGTGGGGCCAACGTCCTGACTTTC.

V is TRBV7-2 and J is TRBJ2-7, with D possibly TRBD1 on 5 matching bases. The CDR3 consists of 14 residues. The V gene's germline CDR1 is SGHTA and CDR2 FQGNSA. V dropped 1 base and J dropped 2 bases, with 9 bases sitting between them. CDR3 DNA sequence: TGTGCCAGCAGCTTAGGCAGGGCGACCTACGAGCAGTACTTC. Its protein is CASSLGRATYEQYF.

The chain recombines TRBV5-6 with TRBJ2-3; no clear D. Germline loops: CDR1 SGHDT, CDR2 YYEEEE. V lost 1 base to trimming and J lost 1 base, with 7 bases between them. CDR3 length: 14 amino acids. CDR3 coding DNA: TGTGCCAGCAGCTTGCGTGTGGGCACAGATACGCAGTATTTT. Translating it yields CASSLRVGTDTQYF.

This chain connects TRBV5-5 to TRBJ2-3; D not resolved. The CDR3 consists of 11 residues. V was pared by 3 bases and J by 4 bases, with 3 bases between. From germline, CDR1 is SGHKS and CDR2 YYEKEE (reference sequence). CDR3 amino acids: CASSYPDTQYF. The CDR3 DNA sequence: TGTGCCAGCAGCTACCCAGATACGCAGTATTTT.

The J gene is TRBJ2-5, the V gene TRBV7-3; D assignment may be TRBD1 or TRBD2 (5 bases each). Germline loops: CDR1 SGHTA, CDR2 FQGTGA. The CDR3 runs 13 residues. Between the trimmed V and J ends, which lost 2 bases and 7 bases, there was a span of 11 bases. CDR3 region: CASSLGQGRTQYF. DNA for the CDR3: TGTGCCAGCAGCTTAGGCCAGGGACGGACCCAGTACTTC.